The 17 T cell receptor beta chains in this list originate from one sample, sequenced in a study of neurological immune-mediated disorders. From the 5' RACE reads, TCRdb called clonotypes with MiXCR, one entry per CDR3 protein. The data contain tens of thousands of distinct CDR3 sequences, 10% of them singletons. The sequenced sample was PBMCs. The source is a middle-aged man in good health.

The sample holds many counts of this clonotype. J is TRBJ2-1 and V is TRBV12-3 or TRBV12-4, with 15 bases aligning to TRBD2. V dropped 4 bases and J dropped 9; count of bases not matched to a gene: 4. The CDR3 length is 15 residues. The CDR3: CASSSGLAGGGEQFF. CDR3 DNA: TGTGCCAGCAGTTCAGGACTAGCGGGAGGGGGTGAGCAGTTCTTC.

This clonotype appeared many times. This chain uses TRBV5-5 with TRBJ1-2; D not resolved. V lost 0 bases and J 4 bases, leaving 13 bases between the germline ends. Germline CDR1 and CDR2: SGHKS and YYEKEE (reference sequence). The CDR3 sequence is 15 residues long. The CDR3 bases are TGTGCCAGCAGCTTGGGACCTAGCATGGCCTATGGCTACACCTTC. It translates to CASSLGPSMAYGYTF.

This clonotype was observed many times. The V and J genes are TRBV3-1 and TRBJ2-7; 8 bases align to TRBD1. V lost 5 bases to trimming and J lost 7 bases; unmatched junction nucleotides: 10. CDR1 is LGHDT, CDR2 YNNKEL, per germline (reference sequence). This CDR3 region has 14 residues. Here the CDR3 reads CASSGGTGLGEQYF. The CDR3 bases are TGTGCCAGCAGCGGCGGGACAGGATTAGGAGAGCAGTACTTC.

This clonotype was picked up many times. This rearrangement joins TRBV5-1 to TRBJ2-1, with 8 positions matching TRBD2. The CDR3 runs to 17 residues. Germline CDR1 SGHRS, CDR2 YFSETQ. V lost 0 bases and J lost 10; bases outside the gene matches: 15. CDR3 bases: TGCGCCAGCAGCTTGGACCCCGGGGGGGGAGCGGGGGAAGAGCAGTTCTTC. Amino acid sequence: CASSLDPGGGAGEEQFF.

This clonotype showed up many times. This chain uses TRBV6-5 with TRBJ2-5; weak D call: TRBD2 (6 bases). This CDR3 spans 13 amino acids. Germline CDR1 MNHEY, CDR2 SVGAGI. Trimming removed 6 bases at V and 2 bases at J, with 10 bases between. The CDR3 coding sequence is TGTGCCAGCAGCCGGGACTTTCAAGAGACCCAGTACTTC. Translation gives CASSRDFQETQYF.

This clonotype was counted ten times or more. The gene calls are TRBV7-6 and TRBJ2-1; tentative D call: TRBD1 (6 bases). The CDR3 is made up of 20 amino acids. Germline CDR1 SGHVS, CDR2 FNYEAQ. V shed 5 bases and J shed 0 bases, with 26 bases lying between them. CDR3 in DNA: TGTGCCAGCAGCCTCCATTCCCCGGACAGCATTATGAGCTCCTACAATGAGCAGTTCTTC. Translated: CASSLHSPDSIMSSYNEQFF.

This clonotype was observed at least ten times. The chain has TRBV6-1 and TRBJ2-2; D is ambiguous. This CDR3 has 13 residues. Trimming removed 7 bases from V and 3 bases from J, with 9 bases in between. Germline CDR1 reads MNHNS; CDR2 reads SASEGT. Here the CDR3 DNA reads TGTGCCAGCAAAGGCAGCTACACCGGGGAGCTGTTTTTT. Translated: CASKGSYTGELFF.

Relative to its sample, this clonotype is medium-sized. The J gene is TRBJ2-3, the V gene TRBV10-3; D is perhaps TRBD1 or TRBD2 (5 bases each). CDR1 ENHRY and CDR2 SYGVKD come from the germline V gene. The CDR3 runs to 14 residues. V dropped 8 bases and J dropped 1 base, with 13 bases sitting between them. The CDR3 region has the DNA TGTGCCATCGGGGACCGGATGGGCACAGATACGCAGTATTTT. This translates into CAIGDRMGTDTQYF.

There are many counts of this clonotype. This chain uses TRBV24-1 with TRBJ1-5; D possibly corresponds to TRBD1 (5 bases). CDR3 length: 12 amino acids. Trimming removed 10 bases from V and 9 bases from J, with 15 bases in between. Per germline, CDR1 KGHDR and CDR2 SFDVKD. The CDR3 protein is CATGTRQGPQHF. The CDR3 coding sequence is TGTGCCACAGGGACTCGGCAGGGGCCCCAGCATTTT.

Ten or more counts support this clonotype. The chain joins TRBV10-3 to TRBJ2-2; D might be TRBD1 or TRBD2, each matching 6 bases. The CDR3 loop spans 15 amino acids. Germline CDR1 and CDR2: ENHRY and SYGVKD. Trimming removed 7 bases from V and 1 base from J, with 13 bases in between. The CDR3 DNA follows: TGTGCCATCAAACCGGGGGCCATGAACACCGGGGAGCTGTTTTTT. Its protein product is CAIKPGAMNTGELFF.

The table lists this clonotype with many counts. Here the CDR3 reads CSASDRGDYEQYF. The CDR3, as DNA: TGCAGTGCGTCGGACAGGGGAGACTACGAGCAGTACTTC. The rearrangement uses TRBV20-1 and TRBJ2-7; 9 nucleotides agree with TRBD1. The germline CDR1 and CDR2 sequences are DFQATT and SNEGSKA (reference sequence). J gave up 3 bases and V 6 bases, and 6 bases lay outside the gene matches. The CDR3 has 13 residues.

This clonotype was counted a single time. This chain joins TRBV24-1 and TRBJ1-5, with D possibly being TRBD1 (6 bases). This CDR3 spans 19 amino acids. Germline V gene data show CDR1 as KGHDR and CDR2 as SFDVKD. Trimming took off 4 bases at V and 0 bases at J, with 21 bases between the two ends. For the CDR3, the DNA is TGTGCCACCAGTGACCTCCAGGGGAGGGAGCAAGTTAGCAATCAGCCCCAGCATTTT. Its translation: CATSDLQGREQVSNQPQHF.

This clonotype was counted ten times or more. The chain uses TRBV29-1 and TRBJ1-5; the D is unclear. V lost 4 bases and J 8 bases, leaving 12 bases between the germline ends. The CDR3 runs 12 residues. The germline CDR1 and CDR2 sequences are SQVTM and ANQGSEA. The CDR3 sequence: CSVGTATEPQHF. In nucleotides, the CDR3 is TGCAGCGTTGGGACCGCCACGGAGCCCCAGCATTTT.

This clonotype has ten or more counts. J is TRBJ1-1 and V is TRBV11-2; D ambiguous. The CDR3 spans 11 residues. Deletions cut 8 bases from V and 2 bases from J, with 6 bases between. Germline V CDR1 and CDR2: SGHAT, FQNNGV. The CDR3, as DNA: TGTGCCAGCCTCATCAACACTGAAGCTTTCTTT. Protein product: CASLINTEAFF.

This clonotype showed up many times. The chain carries TRBV7-8 and TRBJ1-2, with D perhaps matching TRBD1 (5 bases). The germline gives CDR1 SGHVS, CDR2 FQNEAQ. Between the trimmed V and J ends, which lost 1 base and 1 base, there was a span of 13 bases. The CDR3 is 16 amino acids. The chain's CDR3 is CASSLESGLDNYGYTF. CDR3 DNA sequence: TGTGCCAGCAGCTTAGAGTCGGGGCTGGATAACTATGGCTACACCTTC.

This clonotype was recorded many times. V and J are TRBV5-1 and TRBJ2-4, with 8 bases matching TRBD2. The CDR3 consists of 15 residues. Germline loops: CDR1 SGHRS, CDR2 YFSETQ. V trimming: 0 bases; J trimming: 9 bases; junction bases outside the gene matches: 8. This CDR3 reads CASSLVLAEGGIQYF. CDR3 DNA: TGCGCCAGCAGCTTGGTACTAGCGGAAGGTGGCATTCAGTACTTC.

This clonotype was seen at least ten times. The chain combines TRBV7-2 with TRBJ1-5, with no clear D. This CDR3 spans 12 amino acids. In germline, CDR1 is SGHTA, CDR2 FQGNSA. The V and J ends lost 3 bases and 10 bases respectively, with 10 bases between them. The CDR3, as DNA: TGTGCCAGCAGCTTGAATGGTGGTCCCCAGCATTTT. Its protein product is CASSLNGGPQHF.